This TCR beta chain originates from a study of technical replicates of blood from a handful of donors. Germline CDR1 and CDR2: MNHNS and SASEGT. V lost 5 bases and J lost 2, with 13 bases in between. The length of the CDR3 is 15 residues. Only in-frame clones appear in the TCRdb table, and some are missing; sequencing was by immunoSEQ multiplex PCR. The repertoire holds about 75,000 clones, with approximately 97% as singletons. Sequenced material: T cells isolated from PBMCs. This chain connects TRBV6-1 to TRBJ2-1; D is ambiguous. This receptor was obtained from a human donor in good health. Written as DNA, the CDR3 is TGTGCCAGCAGTCAGGTGGCACCGACCTACAATGAGCAGTTCTTC. Translation: CASSQVAPTYNEQFF.